This T cell receptor beta chain stems from a study of regulatory T cells in long-lasting Graves disease (TCRdb year 2021). Background on the whole study: To count as having persistent Graves' disease, a patient had to have received antithyroid drug treatment for over 5 years with TSH receptor autoantibodies remaining persistently positive. This study used TCR sequencing and RNA sequencing of peripheral blood to compare persistent Graves' disease patients against newly diagnosed Graves' disease patients. The study took place in China and was registered as a clinical trial. TCR sequencing covered some 13 persistent and some 20 newly diagnosed Graves' disease patients, some 33 samples in total. In the clinical cohort, patients with persistent Graves' disease had used antithyroid drugs for an average of roughly ten years.

Points the paper makes about the study in general: Persistent disease showed preferential use of TRBV28, TRBJ1-2 and TRBJ2-5, whereas newly diagnosed disease favored TRBV20-1 and TRBJ2-1. A larger number of public clonotypes was shared among persistent patients (around 3,000) than among newly diagnosed patients (approximately 1,000). The authors noted that the small sample size was a limitation that may lower accuracy. Peripheral blood alone was examined, since thyroid tissue, which constituted the primary lesion, could not be accessed. Sequencing and analysis were limited to the TCR beta chain. Lower TCR Shannon entropy and fewer highly expanded clones were observed in persistent Graves' disease patients than in newly diagnosed patients, which suggested clonal expansion.

This specimen's time point label, interpreted: persistent/refractory GD, antithyroid drugs over 5 years with positive TRAb. RNA was extracted from PBMCs in TRIzol for both TCR sequencing and RNA sequencing. The diagnosis of Graves' disease followed American Thyroid Association guidelines. Recruitment of patients was carried out at an endocrinology department in Xi'an, China. From each patient, roughly 9 milliliters of peripheral blood was collected into an EDTA anticoagulant tube. Ficoll Paque Plus density gradient separation was used to isolate PBMCs, and no further T cell sorting was done. RNA quality was checked with an Agilent 2100 Bioanalyzer and agarose gel, and concentration with a NanoDrop 2000. Library creation used multiplex PCR. TCRdb names Illumina HiSeq 4000 as the instrument used. To build TCR beta libraries, CDR3 regions were amplified by Arm-PCR using iRepertoire HTBI primers. PCR products were gel purified before sequencing. The original pipeline was this. Gene usage analysis of CDR3 amino acid clonotypes relied on the approximately 68 TRBV and about 15 TRBJ segments identified across samples. COPE and FqMerger were used to merge the filtered high-quality paired reads into contigs. Contigs were aligned with BLAST to IMGT TRBV, TRBD and TRBJ reference genes, and CDR3 was defined per IMGT. Highly expanded clones were defined as clonotypes with a frequency above 0.1%. Repertoire diversity was measured by Shannon entropy, and V-J evenness by the Gini coefficient. Public clonotypes were defined as clonotypes shared by more than one individual. TCRdb reprocessing: public reads trimmed at Q25 with fastp, clones called with MiXCR, in-frame beta chains kept. Rows with one shared CDR3 protein collapse into an entry with the most common genes and DNA. Here the V and J calls rest on TCRdb's processing, not on the authors' analysis. In all, the sample holds about 290,000 distinct CDR3 sequences, and 20% to 25% of those were seen once. About 61% of the sample belongs to the ten largest clones.

In regard to this clonotype: The antigen it recognizes is unknown. One end of the junction does not line up with germline, which may come from a read error.

The CDR3 covers 13 residues, taking in both the cysteine and the phenylalanine. The sequence is cut down to CDR3 DNA, 39 bases in frame from base 1. The germline V gene gives CDR1 as SGHTA and CDR2 as FQGTGA. The chain is made from TRBV7-3 and TRBJ2-1; the D gene lacks a confident call. Here the sequenced sample was peripheral blood mononuclear cells (PBMCs), taken when the disease was refractory, from a patient treated with antithyroid drugs. This TCR was recovered from a female donor with Graves disease. The CDR3 sequence is CAGSLGVYNEQFF. The DNA sequence follows: TGTGCCGGCAGTTTAGGAGTCTACAATGAGCAGTTCTTC.